What follows is one T cell receptor beta chain and its context. Genomic DNA, for the unsorted samples, came from about 90 million PBMCs. The CDR3 is made up of 15 amino acids. With V trimmed by 5 bases and J by 3 bases, 10 bases remained unmatched. CDR1 and CDR2 (germline): MNHEY, SMNVEV (reference sequence). These data come from a study of shared clonotypes between healthy human individuals. DNA from unsorted PBMC was sequenced on ten immunoSEQ deep assay plates. The method was immunoSEQ multiplex PCR; TCRdb's version includes in-frame clones alone and lacks a portion of them. This table holds some 490,000 clones, around 73% found once.

The chain is built from TRBV27 and TRBJ2-7; TRBD2 agrees at 7 bases. Sequences were obtained from PBMCs. This clonotype was sampled from a woman aged 40 to 49 in good health. Some clones in this sample may be carry-over from other donors' samples. The CDR3 loop reads CASSPRGGAIYEQYF. CDR3 DNA: TGTGCCAGCAGTCCCCGGGGAGGGGCGATCTACGAGCAGTACTTC.